A selection of T cell receptor beta chains follows, all from one sample in a study of beta chain features in type 1 diabetes. Data came from immunoSEQ multiplex PCR; TCRdb stores just in-frame clones and leaves some out. Here the sample spans tens of thousands of clones, 65% to 70% being singletons. The sequenced sample consisted of Tregs from blood. Receptors originate from a man aged 25-45 years with type 1 diabetes. Some clones in this sample may be carry-over from other donors' samples. Both conserved end residues are part of each CDR3. A D gene is named only where the DNA matches it firmly. Rows may omit the clone size; those that give it use once, few, many or a size class.

cdr3_length: 14
j_call: TRBJ2-7
v_call: TRBV7-2
clone_size: .
d_call: TRBD2
cdr3_nt: TGTGCCAGCAGCCCCCAGCGGGGAACCTACGAGCAGTACTTC
cdr3_aa: CASSPQRGTYEQYF

cdr3_length: 14
j_call: TRBJ1-1
v_call: TRBV29-1
clone_size: few
d_call: TRBD1
cdr3_nt: TGCAGCGTTCATCAGACAGGGCTGAACACTGAAGCTTTCTTT
cdr3_aa: CSVHQTGLNTEAFF

cdr3_length: 14
j_call: TRBJ2-1
v_call: TRBV5-6
clone_size: .
d_call: .
cdr3_nt: TGTGCCAGCAGCTTGGCAGGACTTGACAATGAGCAGTTCTTC
cdr3_aa: CASSLAGLDNEQFF

cdr3_length: 14
j_call: TRBJ2-7
v_call: TRBV7-9
clone_size: .
d_call: .
cdr3_nt: TGTGCCAGCAGCTCACAGGCGGAATCCTACGAGCAGTACTTC
cdr3_aa: CASSSQAESYEQYF

cdr3_length: 15
j_call: TRBJ2-7
v_call: TRBV5-1
clone_size: .
d_call: TRBD2
cdr3_nt: TGCGCCAGCAGCTTGAGGCTAGCGGGGACCTACGAGCAGTACTTC
cdr3_aa: CASSLRLAGTYEQYF

cdr3_length: 15
j_call: TRBJ1-2
v_call: TRBV4-2
clone_size: few
d_call: .
cdr3_nt: TGTGCCAGCAGCCAAGATACGGGGGGAAACTATGGCTACACCTTC
cdr3_aa: CASSQDTGGNYGYTF

cdr3_length: 13
j_call: TRBJ2-7
v_call: TRBV10-3
clone_size: .
d_call: TRBD2
cdr3_nt: TGTGCCATCACTGGCGGGGGAAACATGGAGCAGTACTTC
cdr3_aa: CAITGGGNMEQYF

cdr3_length: 15
j_call: TRBJ1-3
v_call: TRBV18
clone_size: .
d_call: .
cdr3_nt: TGTGCCAGCTCACCGGGACTCTCTACCTTAAACACCATATATTTT
cdr3_aa: CASSPGLSTLNTIYF

cdr3_length: 14
j_call: TRBJ2-3
v_call: TRBV7-2
clone_size: few
d_call: .
cdr3_nt: TGTGCCAGCAGCTTCGGGGGATCCACAGATACGCAGTATTTT
cdr3_aa: CASSFGGSTDTQYF

cdr3_length: 16
j_call: TRBJ2-2
v_call: TRBV12-5
clone_size: .
d_call: .
cdr3_nt: TGTGCTAGTGGTTTGGTAGTCAGTTCGAACACCGGGGAGCTGTTTTTT
cdr3_aa: CASGLVVSSNTGELFF

cdr3_length: 13
j_call: TRBJ1-1
v_call: TRBV29-1
clone_size: .
d_call: TRBD1
cdr3_nt: TGCAGCGTTGAAAGGGACAGGAACACTGAAGCTTTCTTT
cdr3_aa: CSVERDRNTEAFF

cdr3_length: 14
j_call: TRBJ1-2
v_call: TRBV5-6
clone_size: .
d_call: TRBD1
cdr3_nt: TGTGCCAGCAGTACGACAGGGGGGCGTTGGGGCTACACCTTC
cdr3_aa: CASSTTGGRWGYTF

cdr3_length: 15
j_call: TRBJ2-5
v_call: TRBV11-2
clone_size: .
d_call: .
cdr3_nt: TGTGCCAGCACCCTAGGGAGTAGCGGCGTAGGGACCCAGTACTTC
cdr3_aa: CASTLGSSGVGTQYF

cdr3_length: 15
j_call: TRBJ1-1
v_call: TRBV15
clone_size: .
d_call: .
cdr3_nt: TGTGCCACCCGTAGAGCGGGGGGTGAGAACACTGAAGCTTTCTTT
cdr3_aa: CATRRAGGENTEAFF

cdr3_length: 15
j_call: TRBJ2-2
v_call: TRBV5-5
clone_size: .
d_call: TRBD1
cdr3_nt: TGTGCCAGCAGCCCCAGACAGGGTTTCACCGGGGAGCTGTTTTTT
cdr3_aa: CASSPRQGFTGELFF

cdr3_length: 14
j_call: TRBJ2-3
v_call: TRBV29-1
clone_size: few
d_call: TRBD1
cdr3_nt: TGCAGCGCCAACAGGGGGATTTCCACAGATACGCAGTATTTT
cdr3_aa: CSANRGISTDTQYF

cdr3_length: 13
j_call: TRBJ2-7
v_call: TRBV10-2
clone_size: .
d_call: .
cdr3_nt: TGCGCCAGCAGTGGGTACTTCTCCTACGAGCAGTACTTC
cdr3_aa: CASSGYFSYEQYF

cdr3_length: 17
j_call: TRBJ2-7
v_call: TRBV10-3
clone_size: .
d_call: .
cdr3_nt: TGTGCCATCAGTGCGGGTCTCGGTCCGGGTGGCACCTACGAGCAGTACTTC
cdr3_aa: CAISAGLGPGGTYEQYF

cdr3_length: 11
j_call: TRBJ2-7
v_call: TRBV29-1
clone_size: few
d_call: .
cdr3_nt: TGCAGCGTTGGGCAGGACTACGAGCAGTACTTC
cdr3_aa: CSVGQDYEQYF

cdr3_length: 15
j_call: TRBJ1-6
v_call: TRBV4-2
clone_size: .
d_call: .
cdr3_nt: TGTGCCAGCAGCCGTTCGGGGGACTATAATTCACCCCTCCACTTC
cdr3_aa: CASSRSGDYNSPLHF

cdr3_length: 18
j_call: TRBJ2-1
v_call: TRBV28
clone_size: .
d_call: TRBD2
cdr3_nt: TGTGCCACCGGACTAGCGGGGCCCAGTGTCCCCAGGGGGAATGAGCAGTTCTTC
cdr3_aa: CATGLAGPSVPRGNEQFF

cdr3_length: 14
j_call: TRBJ2-2
v_call: TRBV7-9
clone_size: .
d_call: .
cdr3_nt: TGTGCCAGCAGCTTAAGTTCTCGGGCCGGGGAGCTGTTTTTT
cdr3_aa: CASSLSSRAGELFF

cdr3_length: 13
j_call: TRBJ1-2
v_call: TRBV7-9
clone_size: .
d_call: .
cdr3_nt: TGTGCCAGCAGCCTCGATGGTTCGAGTGGCTACACCTTC
cdr3_aa: CASSLDGSSGYTF

cdr3_length: 11
j_call: TRBJ1-1
v_call: TRBV7-9
clone_size: .
d_call: .
cdr3_nt: TGTGCCAGCATTGCGGGGACTGAAGCTTTCTTT
cdr3_aa: CASIAGTEAFF

cdr3_length: 13
j_call: TRBJ1-5
v_call: TRBV10-3
clone_size: .
d_call: TRBD1
cdr3_nt: TGTGCCATCAGCAGGACAGGGGACCAGCCCCAGCATTTT
cdr3_aa: CAISRTGDQPQHF

cdr3_length: 17
j_call: TRBJ1-1
v_call: TRBV7-2
clone_size: .
d_call: .
cdr3_nt: TGTGCCAGCAGCTTAGCGGACACCCGAGGAGCCACTGCTGAAGCTTTCTTT
cdr3_aa: CASSLADTRGATAEAFF

cdr3_length: 14
j_call: TRBJ2-7
v_call: TRBV5-1
clone_size: .
d_call: TRBD1
cdr3_nt: TGCGCCAGTAGACTCCTCGGCGCAGGGGGCGAGCAGTACTTC
cdr3_aa: CASRLLGAGGEQYF

cdr3_length: 14
j_call: TRBJ2-7
v_call: TRBV11-2
clone_size: .
d_call: .
cdr3_nt: TGTGCCAGCAGCTTAGCGCACAGTCCCTACGAGCAGTACTTC
cdr3_aa: CASSLAHSPYEQYF

cdr3_length: 14
j_call: TRBJ1-5
v_call: TRBV7-8
clone_size: once
d_call: .
cdr3_nt: TGTGCCAGCAGCTTGGACAGACGAGATCAGCCCCAGCATTTT
cdr3_aa: CASSLDRRDQPQHF

cdr3_length: 14
j_call: TRBJ1-2
v_call: TRBV2
clone_size: .
d_call: TRBD1
cdr3_nt: TGTGCCAGCAGTCAGGACAGGGGCCGCTATGGCTACACCTTC
cdr3_aa: CASSQDRGRYGYTF

cdr3_length: 19
j_call: TRBJ1-1
v_call: TRBV5-5
clone_size: .
d_call: .
cdr3_nt: TGTGCCAGCAGCTTGAAACTCCGGGCAACCGGGGGGGTGAACACTGAAGCTTTCTTT
cdr3_aa: CASSLKLRATGGVNTEAFF

cdr3_length: 13
j_call: TRBJ1-1
v_call: TRBV7-3
clone_size: few
d_call: .
cdr3_nt: TGTGCCAGCAGCTCCCGGGTGAACACTGAAGCTTTCTTT
cdr3_aa: CASSSRVNTEAFF

cdr3_length: 15
j_call: TRBJ2-7
v_call: TRBV4-2
clone_size: .
d_call: .
cdr3_nt: TGTGCCAGCAGCCCCCGGGACTCTTCCTCCTACGAGCAGTACTTC
cdr3_aa: CASSPRDSSSYEQYF

cdr3_length: 13
j_call: TRBJ2-5
v_call: TRBV5-5
clone_size: few
d_call: .
cdr3_nt: TGTGCCAGCAGCGTCGGGAACCAAGAGACCCAGTACTTC
cdr3_aa: CASSVGNQETQYF

cdr3_length: 14
j_call: TRBJ1-2
v_call: TRBV6-5
clone_size: .
d_call: TRBD1
cdr3_nt: TGTGCCAGCAGTTACTCTGGACAGGGTGGGGGCTACACCTTC
cdr3_aa: CASSYSGQGGGYTF

cdr3_length: 15
j_call: TRBJ2-3
v_call: TRBV28
clone_size: .
d_call: .
cdr3_nt: TGTGCCAGCAGTTCCGCAGGGTCTAGCACAGATACGCAGTATTTT
cdr3_aa: CASSSAGSSTDTQYF

cdr3_length: 17
j_call: TRBJ2-5
v_call: TRBV5-4
clone_size: .
d_call: TRBD1
cdr3_nt: TGTGCCAGCAGCTTAGGTCAGGGGGCGCATCTGCAAGAGACCCAGTACTTC
cdr3_aa: CASSLGQGAHLQETQYF

cdr3_length: 17
j_call: TRBJ2-1
v_call: TRBV19
clone_size: .
d_call: TRBD2
cdr3_nt: TGTGCCAGTAGTATCCAGGCGACTAGCGGGCCTAACAATGAGCAGTTCTTC
cdr3_aa: CASSIQATSGPNNEQFF

cdr3_length: 11
j_call: TRBJ2-7
v_call: TRBV29-1
clone_size: few
d_call: .
cdr3_nt: TGCAGCGTTGACAGGGGCTACGAGCAGTACTTC
cdr3_aa: CSVDRGYEQYF

cdr3_length: 16
j_call: TRBJ1-1
v_call: TRBV11-2
clone_size: .
d_call: .
cdr3_nt: TGTGCCAGCAGCTTATGGGGCGGGGGACGGGACACTGAAGCTTTCTTT
cdr3_aa: CASSLWGGGRDTEAFF

cdr3_length: 16
j_call: TRBJ2-3
v_call: TRBV5-8
clone_size: .
d_call: TRBD2
cdr3_nt: TGTGCCAGCAGCTTACTAGCGGGGGCTGGCACAGATACGCAGTATTTT
cdr3_aa: CASSLLAGAGTDTQYF

cdr3_length: 17
j_call: TRBJ2-1
v_call: TRBV7-9
clone_size: .
d_call: TRBD1
cdr3_nt: TGTGCCAGCAGCTTAGTGGGGACAGGGCCCAACTACAATGAGCAGTTCTTC
cdr3_aa: CASSLVGTGPNYNEQFF

cdr3_length: 13
j_call: TRBJ2-7
v_call: TRBV2
clone_size: .
d_call: TRBD2
cdr3_nt: TGTGCCAGCAATAGCGGGGGAAAATACGAGCAGTACTTC
cdr3_aa: CASNSGGKYEQYF

cdr3_length: 12
j_call: TRBJ1-1
v_call: TRBV29-1
clone_size: .
d_call: .
cdr3_nt: TGCAGCGTTGAAGGAGCGGACACTGAAGCTTTCTTT
cdr3_aa: CSVEGADTEAFF

cdr3_length: 13
j_call: TRBJ1-4
v_call: TRBV29-1
clone_size: .
d_call: TRBD1
cdr3_nt: TGCAGCGCCGGACAGGCCCCTAATGAAAAACTGTTTTTT
cdr3_aa: CSAGQAPNEKLFF

cdr3_length: 14
j_call: TRBJ2-2
v_call: TRBV11-2
clone_size: .
d_call: .
cdr3_nt: TGTGCCAGCAGCTCACAGGGTTACACCGGGGAGCTGTTTTTT
cdr3_aa: CASSSQGYTGELFF

cdr3_length: 12
j_call: TRBJ1-2
v_call: TRBV6-6
clone_size: .
d_call: TRBD1
cdr3_nt: TGTGCCAGCAAGTGGGCAGGGGGCGGCTACACCTTC
cdr3_aa: CASKWAGGGYTF

cdr3_length: 18
j_call: TRBJ2-6
v_call: TRBV19
clone_size: few
d_call: .
cdr3_nt: TGTGCCAGTAGTGTGTCGACAGGCACCGACTCTGGGGCCAACGTCCTGACTTTC
cdr3_aa: CASSVSTGTDSGANVLTF

cdr3_length: 14
j_call: TRBJ2-1
v_call: TRBV29-1
clone_size: .
d_call: .
cdr3_nt: TGCAGCGTTGATAGGAGGGGTTCCTACAATGAGCAGTTCTTC
cdr3_aa: CSVDRRGSYNEQFF

cdr3_length: 13
j_call: TRBJ2-6
v_call: TRBV10-3
clone_size: few
d_call: .
cdr3_nt: TGTGCCACCGGAGCGGCGGGGGCCAACGTCCTGACTTTC
cdr3_aa: CATGAAGANVLTF

cdr3_length: 16
j_call: TRBJ2-6
v_call: TRBV4-2
clone_size: .
d_call: TRBD2
cdr3_nt: TGTGCCAGCAGCCTTGGACTAGCGGTGGGGGCCAACGTCCTGACTTTC
cdr3_aa: CASSLGLAVGANVLTF

cdr3_length: 14
j_call: TRBJ1-3
v_call: TRBV6-6
clone_size: .
d_call: .
cdr3_nt: TGTGCCAGCAGTTACTCCCTCCAGGGAAACACCATATATTTT
cdr3_aa: CASSYSLQGNTIYF

cdr3_length: 16
j_call: TRBJ1-3
v_call: TRBV11-2
clone_size: .
d_call: TRBD1
cdr3_nt: TGTGCCAGCAGCAGGGCGGACAGGGGCTCTGGAAACACCATATATTTT
cdr3_aa: CASSRADRGSGNTIYF